These 16 T cell receptor beta chains were sequenced from one sample in a study of OX40 agonist ivuxolimab in advanced cancers. The repertoire was sequenced with immunoSEQ multiplex PCR; TCRdb's copy has only in-frame clones and lacks some. The sample lists about 94,000 clones; approximately 93% were seen once. The specimen comprised CD4+ or CD8+ T cells sorted from blood, sampled in a trial of the OX40 agonist ivuxolimab. Receptor source: an adult with an advanced solid tumor such as melanoma, head and neck, liver or kidney cancer.

The chain is built from TRBV11-2 and TRBJ2-3, with D hard to call. Germline loops: CDR1 SGHAT, CDR2 FQNNGV. CDR3 length: 12 residues. Trimming took off 2 bases at V and 6 bases at J, with 6 bases between the two ends. The CDR3 loop reads CASSLFPDTQYF. DNA for the CDR3: TGTGCCAGCAGCTTATTCCCGGATACGCAGTATTTT.

This clone was counted a few times. The gene calls are TRBV5-1 and TRBJ1-5, with D perhaps TRBD1 (5 bases). V was trimmed by 0 bases and J by 1 base, leaving 11 bases between them. Germline-derived CDR1 and CDR2 are SGHRS and YFSETQ. There are 16 residues in the CDR3. Here the CDR3 reads CASSLEPEGSNQPQHF. DNA for the CDR3: TGCGCCAGCAGCTTGGAGCCGGAGGGGAGCAATCAGCCCCAGCATTTT.

This sequence joins TRBV18 and TRBJ1-6, with D possibly matching TRBD1 (6 bases). Germline V lookup: CDR1 KGHSH, CDR2 LQKENI. This CDR3 region has 16 residues. Trimming stripped 4 bases from V and 10 bases from J, with 20 bases between. The CDR3 reads CASSLGSGAPGSPLHF. The CDR3 region has the DNA TGTGCCAGCTCACTTGGATCAGGGGCTCCGGGGTCACCCCTCCACTTT.

V is TRBV28 and J is TRBJ1-6; no reliable D call. The germline CDR1 and CDR2 sequences are MDHEN and SYDVKM. The CDR3 covers 12 residues. The germline V and J ends were trimmed by 2 bases and 8 bases, with 4 bases remaining between them. The CDR3 loop is CASSLSDSPLHF. In nucleotides, the CDR3 is TGTGCCAGCAGTTTAAGTGATTCACCCCTCCACTTT.

The chain employs TRBV6-4 and TRBJ2-1; TRBD2 matches at 9 bases. J was trimmed by 8 bases and V by 4 bases; bases with no gene match: 9. Germline V gene data show CDR1 as MRHNA and CDR2 as SNTAGT. There are 15 residues in the CDR3. In DNA form, the CDR3 reads TGTGCCAGCAGTGTGCAGGGCGGGGGGGCATATGAGCAGTTCTTC. Its protein is CASSVQGGGAYEQFF.

V usage is TRBV27 and J usage is TRBJ1-1; tentative D call: TRBD1 (5 bases). CDR3 length: 14 amino acids. V lost 8 bases and J 6 bases, leaving 19 bases between the germline ends. CDR1 and CDR2 from the germline V gene are MNHEY and SMNVEV (reference sequence). The CDR3 coding sequence is TGTGCCAGCGGGTTCCTAAGGGGTTCGGCTGAAGCTTTCTTT. This encodes CASGFLRGSAEAFF.

This sequence joins TRBV7-2 and TRBJ2-2; tentatively, D is TRBD1 (5 bases). Trimming removed 5 bases at V and 4 bases at J, with 14 bases between. Germline CDR1 and CDR2: SGHTA and FQGNSA. The CDR3 loop spans 15 amino acids. The chain's CDR3 is CASSRTTASTGELFF. CDR3 DNA sequence: TGTGCCAGCAGCCGGACAACGGCGAGCACCGGGGAGCTGTTTTTT.

The chain has TRBV6-6 and TRBJ1-2; D possibly corresponds to TRBD1 (5 bases). CDR3 length equals 12 residues. Germline CDR1 MNHNY, CDR2 SVGAGI (reference sequence). Trimming removed 2 bases at V and 13 bases at J, with 14 bases between. The CDR3 loop reads CASSYEGTGFTF. The CDR3, as DNA: TGTGCCAGCAGTTACGAAGGGACGGGTTTCACCTTC.

The genes are TRBV7-9 and TRBJ1-2; D is undetermined. CDR1 is SEHNR, CDR2 FQNEAQ, per germline (reference sequence). Trimming removed 2 bases from V and 4 bases from J, with 8 bases in between. CDR3 size: 13 residues. The CDR3 loop reads CASSLRTAYGYTF. The DNA for the CDR3 is TGTGCCAGCAGCTTAAGGACGGCCTATGGCTACACCTTC.

The chain couples TRBV7-8 to TRBJ2-3, with D possibly TRBD1 on 7 matching bases. CDR3 length equals 19 residues. Germline V CDR1 and CDR2: SGHVS, FQNEAQ. The V and J ends lost 5 bases and 0 bases respectively, with 24 bases between them. As DNA, the CDR3 is TGTGCCAGCAGCCCGAGAGGGGGCGCGGGGAACCCTAGCACAGATACGCAGTATTTT. Its translation is CASSPRGGAGNPSTDTQYF.

J is TRBJ1-2 and V is TRBV11-2, with D perhaps matching TRBD1 (5 bases). This CDR3 contains 14 residues. V was trimmed by 9 bases and J by 5 bases, leaving 19 bases between them. Germline CDR1 reads SGHAT; CDR2 reads FQNNGV. CDR3 sequence: CASRTLRDGYGYTF. CDR3 DNA: TGTGCCAGTCGCACTCTCCGGGACGGATATGGCTACACCTTC.

This chain links TRBV18 with TRBJ1-4, with D perhaps TRBD1 (5 bases). V was shortened by 0 bases and J by 0 bases, with 14 bases between the two germline ends. CDR1 KGHSH and CDR2 LQKENI come from the germline V gene. The CDR3 is made up of 18 amino acids. The CDR3 loop reads CASSPPYGGSTTNEKLFF. CDR3 nucleotide sequence: TGTGCCAGCTCACCACCGTACGGGGGGAGCACAACTAATGAAAAACTGTTTTTT.

This chain uses TRBV7-2 with TRBJ1-3; D gene unclear. Germline assignment: CDR1 SGHTA and CDR2 FQGNSA. The V and J ends lost 5 bases and 4 bases respectively, with 12 bases between them. The CDR3 is made up of 14 amino acids. CDR3 loop: CASSPGGGGNTIYF. The CDR3 DNA follows: TGTGCCAGCAGCCCAGGTGGCGGAGGAAACACCATATATTTT.

The chain joins TRBV2 to TRBJ1-5; no clear D. The CDR3 totals 15 residues. Germline V gives CDR1 SNHLY, CDR2 FYNNEI. V was trimmed by 10 bases and J by 1 base, leaving 17 bases between them. CDR3 sequence: CATQREFTSNQPQHF. The CDR3 DNA reads TGTGCCACCCAGAGGGAGTTTACAAGCAATCAGCCCCAGCATTTT.

The V and J genes are TRBV18 and TRBJ1-2; tentative D call: TRBD1 (5 bases). Looked up from germline, CDR1 is KGHSH and CDR2 is LQKENI. Trimming took off 4 bases at V and 6 bases at J, with 15 bases between the two ends. CDR3 length equals 14 residues. Here the CDR3 reads CASSLEQGSDGYTF. DNA for the CDR3: TGTGCCAGCTCACTCGAGCAGGGTTCCGATGGCTACACCTTC.

This rearrangement joins TRBV28 to TRBJ1-2, with a possible D match to TRBD1 (6 bases). From germline, CDR1 is MDHEN and CDR2 SYDVKM. The CDR3 has 17 amino acids. The V gene lost 4 bases and the J gene lost 5 bases, with 23 bases spanning the gap. In DNA, the CDR3 is TGTGCCAGCAGTTGGGGGGGCGGCAGGGGAATGGTGTATGGCTACACCTTC. Translated, it gives CASSWGGGRGMVYGYTF.